The present T cell receptor beta chain was sequenced within a study of cytomegalovirus exposure and HLA in healthy donors. Overall study findings and caveats: Confirmation in vitro established that three CMV-associated chains were specific for CMV antigens. According to a later analysis, TCR clusters from the first cohort tended to co-occur in the roughly 110 validation repertoires. The study designated 150 or so TCR beta chains cytomegalovirus-associated.

Produced via immunoSEQ multiplex PCR; TCRdb's table is partial and in-frame only. The repertoire holds about 130,000 clones, with approximately 84% as singletons. V was pared by 0 bases and J by 7 bases, with 10 bases between. This CDR3 spans 14 amino acids. CDR1 is MNHNY and CDR2 is SVGAGI in the germline V gene (reference sequence). About this clone itself: Its antigen is unknown.

The chain recombines TRBV6-6 with TRBJ2-4; D might be TRBD1 (6 bases). The sample was PBMCs. The receptor was derived from a man aged 25-45 years in good health and CMV-seropositive. This chain's CDR3 is CASSYSGTSNIQYF. The DNA of the CDR3 is TGTGCCAGCAGTTACTCCGGGACAAGTAACATTCAGTACTTC.